This paragraph covers one T cell receptor beta chain sequence. This clonotype was picked up many times. Its antigen is unknown. Per-base qualities were not stored, and no clone one base away is much larger. Library method: 5' RACE. Sequencer: NextSeq 500. The TCR library protocol attached unique molecular identifiers to individual cDNA molecules to correct for sequencing error and PCR bias. Sequencing covered both TCR alpha and beta chains, and within each sample the abundances of alpha and beta sequences were tightly co-correlated. The study's processing was this. Decombinator V4 was used to annotate the V gene, J gene and CDR3 of the TCR sequences. Expanded TCRs were defined as changing significantly between any two time points under a Poisson model with p below 0.0001. TCR abundances were normalised to the total number of TCRs sequenced in each sample and reported as counts per million. MAIT TCRs were defined by TRAV1-2 paired with TRAJ12, TRAJ20 or TRAJ33, and iNKT TCRs by TRAV10 paired with TRAJ18. VDJdb, accessed 1 November 2021, was searched for CMV, EBV and SARS-CoV-2 annotated TCRs, with TCRs annotated for multiple antigens excluded. TCRdb reprocessed the public reads (quality trimming at Q25 with fastp, clone calling with MiXCR) and kept in-frame beta chains. Under each unique CDR3 protein, matching rows form one entry showing the most common genes and DNA. TCRdb assigned the V and J calls; the authors' analysis was not used. The sample profile shows about 30,000 distinct CDR3 sequences; 6.6% of them were found once. The ten biggest clones cover about 36% of the sample.

The data were obtained in a study of early T cells in non-severe SARS-CoV-2 infection (dated by TCRdb to 2020 to 2023). A note on the overall study: Because TCR sequencing relied on bulk RNA taken from unsorted whole blood, pairing of alpha and beta chains was not possible. Findings and caveats that apply to the study as a whole: VDJdb matching was skewed toward anti-spike CD8 responses, so virus-specific expansions were likely underestimated and private and CD4 specificities were missed.

As encoded in the germline V gene (reference sequence), CDR1 is DFQATT while CDR2 is SNEGSKA. The CDR3, cysteine through phenylalanine, is 13 amino acids long. Only the CDR3 portion is preserved as DNA: 39 bases, with reading frame beginning at the first base. Germline trimming: 6 bases from V, 5 bases from J; junction bases outside gene matches: 7. Set within a cohort of healthcare workers in London, UK, this nested case-control study involved weekly PCR testing of nasopharyngeal swabs along with blood sampling. Healthcare workers were recruited during the week of the UK lockdown, between 23 and 31 March 2020, and followed weekly for up to about 15 weeks.

Here the chain combines TRBV20-1 and TRBJ1-2; TRBD1 lines up with 9 middle nucleotides. This TCR was recovered from an adult who was a healthcare worker with PCR-confirmed SARS-CoV-2 infection or an uninfected control (not recorded which). Sequenced: whole blood. The sequenced DNA: TGCAGTGCAGGACAGGGGCTCGGTTATGGCTACACCTTC. Its amino acids are CSAGQGLGYGYTF.